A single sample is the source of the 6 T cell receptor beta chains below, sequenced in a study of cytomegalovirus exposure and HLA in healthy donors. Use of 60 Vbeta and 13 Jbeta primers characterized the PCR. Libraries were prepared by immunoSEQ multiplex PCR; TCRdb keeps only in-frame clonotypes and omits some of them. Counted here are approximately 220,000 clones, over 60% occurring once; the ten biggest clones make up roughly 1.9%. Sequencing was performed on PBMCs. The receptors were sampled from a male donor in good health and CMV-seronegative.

The CDR3 DNA reads as TGTGCCTCAGGACAGGGGGGTTCGGTCGGAAACACCATATATTTT. Residues: CASGQGGSVGNTIYF. The rearrangement uses TRBV30 and TRBJ1-3, with 10 bases fitting TRBD1. The germline V gene has CDR1 GTSNPN and CDR2 SVGIG (reference sequence). V lost 7 bases to trimming and J lost 4 bases; unmatched junction nucleotides: 10. This CDR3 is 15 amino acids long.

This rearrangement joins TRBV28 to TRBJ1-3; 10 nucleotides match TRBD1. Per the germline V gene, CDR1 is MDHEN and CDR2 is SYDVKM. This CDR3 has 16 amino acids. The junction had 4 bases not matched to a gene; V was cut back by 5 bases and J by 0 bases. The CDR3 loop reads CASSSRDRGSGNTIYF. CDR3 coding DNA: TGTGCCAGCAGTAGCCGGGACAGGGGCTCTGGAAACACCATATATTTT.

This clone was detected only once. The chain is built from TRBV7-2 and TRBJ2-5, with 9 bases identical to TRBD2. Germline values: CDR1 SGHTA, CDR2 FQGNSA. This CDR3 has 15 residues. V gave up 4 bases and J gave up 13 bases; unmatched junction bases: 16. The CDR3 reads CASSSGIAGALEGYF. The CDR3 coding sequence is TGTGCCAGCAGCTCCGGAATAGCGGGGGCCCTCGAGGGGTACTTC.

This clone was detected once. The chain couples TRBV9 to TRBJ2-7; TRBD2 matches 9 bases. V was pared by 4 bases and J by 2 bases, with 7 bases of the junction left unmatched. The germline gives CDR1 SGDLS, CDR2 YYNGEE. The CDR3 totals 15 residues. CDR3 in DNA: TGTGCCAGCAGCCTTAGTGGCGGGAGGGCCTACGAGCAGTACTTC. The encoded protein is CASSLSGGRAYEQYF.

The CDR3, as DNA: TGTGCCAGCAGTTATGGGGGCTACACCGGGGAGCTGTTTTTT. It translates to CASSYGGYTGELFF. This chain uses TRBV6-6 with TRBJ2-2; D perhaps matches TRBD1 (6 bases). V dropped 3 bases and J dropped 3 bases, with 8 bases sitting between them. The V gene's germline CDR1 is MNHNY and CDR2 SVGAGI (reference sequence). CDR3 length: 14 residues.

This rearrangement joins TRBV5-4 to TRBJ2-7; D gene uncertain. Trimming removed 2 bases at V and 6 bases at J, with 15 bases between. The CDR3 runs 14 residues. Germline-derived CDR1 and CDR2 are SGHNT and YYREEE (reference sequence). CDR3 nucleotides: TGTGCCAGCAGCTTTGGCGGAGTCCTCCCCGAGCAGTACTTC. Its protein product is CASSFGGVLPEQYF. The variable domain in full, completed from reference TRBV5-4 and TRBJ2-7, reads ETGVTQSPTHLIKTRGQQVTLRCSSQSGHNTVSWYQQALGQGPQFIFQYYREEENGRGNFPPRFSGLQFPNYSSELNVNALELDDSALYLCASSFGGVLPEQYFGPGTRLTVT.